These T cell receptor beta chains were read from a single sample in a study of Graves' ophthalmopathy and Graves' hyperthyroidism. TCRdb reanalysed the multiplex PCR reads using MiXCR and keeps one entry per CDR3 protein. The profile shows a few hundred thousand distinct CDR3 sequences, roughly 39% of them singletons. The sequencing sample was made of peripheral blood or thyroid tissue (not recorded which). The origin of the receptors is an adult man with Graves' hyperthyroidism. The CDR3 runs from the conserved cysteine through the conserved F or W. A D gene is named only where the DNA matches it firmly. Some rows have no size entry. The others give once, few or many, or a class for an expanded clone.

size	V	J	D	CDR3	DNA
few	TRBV4-1	TRBJ2-7	NA	CASSLESLYEQYF	TGCGCCAGCAGCCTCGAGAGCCTGTACGAGCAGTACTTC
many	TRBV11-2	TRBJ2-2	TRBD2	CASSPPPGLANTGELFF	TGTGCCAGCAGCCCCCCGCCGGGACTAGCGAACACCGGGGAGCTGTTTTTT
NA	TRBV5-1	TRBJ1-2	NA	CASSLTNRDYGYTF	TGCGCCAGCAGCTTGACGAACAGGGACTATGGCTACACCTTC
few	TRBV7-9	TRBJ1-2	NA	CASSSFGQIGYTF	TGTGCCAGCAGCTCCTTCGGACAGATCGGCTACACCTTC
many	TRBV29-1	TRBJ2-2	NA	CSVGTAKSGELFF	TGCAGCGTTGGGACGGCAAAGTCTGGGGAGCTGTTTTTT
few	TRBV2	TRBJ2-7	TRBD1	CASSVEGTGGAEQYF	TGTGCCAGCAGTGTTGAGGGGACAGGGGGCGCGGAGCAGTACTTC
few	TRBV19	TRBJ1-1	NA	CAWRREALNTEAFF	TGTGCCTGGAGAAGGGAAGCCCTGAACACTGAAGCTTTCTTT
NA	TRBV7-8	TRBJ2-7	NA	CASSDRDLTYEQYF	TGTGCCAGCAGCGACCGGGACTTGACCTACGAGCAGTACTTC
NA	TRBV20-1	TRBJ2-5	NA	CSAQSGQETQYF	TGCAGTGCACAAAGCGGGCAAGAGACCCAGTACTTC
NA	TRBV9	TRBJ2-7	NA	CASSKLGPGEQYF	TGTGCCAGCAGCAAACTCGGGCCGGGAGAGCAGTACTTC
NA	TRBV10-3	TRBJ2-2	TRBD2	CAISAGLANTGELFF	TGTGCCATCAGTGCAGGACTAGCGAACACCGGGGAGCTGTTTTTT
many	TRBV19	TRBJ1-2	NA	CASNLLGSNYGYTF	TGTGCCAGCAACCTACTTGGCTCTAACTATGGCTACACCTTC
many	TRBV12-3/TRBV12-4	TRBJ2-7	NA	CASSLRRGTDSYEQYF	TGTGCCAGCAGTTTAAGGAGGGGGACAGACTCCTACGAGCAGTACTTC
many	TRBV29-1	TRBJ1-1	NA	CSVEDREFEAFF	TGCAGCGTTGAAGACAGGGAATTTGAAGCTTTCTTT
NA	TRBV4-1	TRBJ2-5	TRBD1	CASSQETGLQETQYF	TGCGCCAGCAGCCAAGAGACAGGGCTCCAAGAGACCCAGTACTTC
many	TRBV7-9	TRBJ1-2	TRBD1	CASSSLPTGRYGYTF	TGTGCCAGCAGCTCCCTACCGACAGGGCGCTATGGCTACACCTTC
many	TRBV6-6	TRBJ1-1	NA	CASTPGGGNTEAFF	TGTGCCAGCACCCCCGGGGGCGGGAACACTGAAGCTTTCTTT
many	TRBV29-1	TRBJ2-7	TRBD1	CSVLDRAGYEQYF	TGCAGCGTTTTGGACAGGGCTGGCTACGAGCAGTACTTC
few	TRBV5-1	TRBJ2-1	TRBD2	CASSRTSGTYNEQFF	TGTGCCAGCAGCCGGACTAGCGGAACCTACAATGAGCAGTTCTTC
NA	TRBV2	TRBJ1-3	NA	CASGVGSGNTIYF	TGTGCCAGCGGGGTGGGTTCTGGAAACACCATATATTTT
many	TRBV10-3	TRBJ2-3	NA	CAISESLAEAQYF	TGTGCCATCAGTGAGTCTTTGGCAGAGGCGCAGTATTTT
NA	TRBV7-9	TRBJ1-1	TRBD1	CASSPRDRTNEAFF	TGTGCCAGCAGCCCCCGGGACAGGACTAATGAAGCTTTCTTT
NA	TRBV13	TRBJ1-2	NA	CASSPDTFYGYTF	TGTGCCAGCAGCCCAGACACGTTCTATGGCTACACCTTC
many	TRBV12-3/TRBV12-4	TRBJ1-5	NA	CASSLNSHQPQHF	TGTGCCAGCAGTTTAAACAGCCATCAGCCCCAGCATTTT
NA	TRBV10-3	TRBJ2-1	NA	CASRTRENEQFF	TGTGCCAGCAGAACTAGGGAAAACGAGCAGTTCTTC
many	TRBV7-6	TRBJ1-3	NA	CASSWDGSLLGNTIYF	TGTGCCAGCAGCTGGGACGGCTCCTTATTGGGAAACACCATATATTTT
NA	TRBV7-2	TRBJ2-7	TRBD2	CASSLGGGLLAGYEQYF	TGTGCCAGCAGCTTAGGGGGGGGACTCCTGGCGGGGTACGAGCAGTACTTC
many	TRBV7-9	TRBJ1-1	NA	CASGRVGAEAFF	TGTGCCAGCGGCAGGGTAGGGGCTGAAGCTTTCTTT
many	TRBV4-1	TRBJ2-7	TRBD1	CASSQKGQTYEQYF	TGCGCCAGCAGCCAAAAGGGACAGACCTACGAGCAGTACTTC
NA	TRBV10-3	TRBJ1-6	TRBD1	CASSGRDRGRNSPLHF	TGTGCCAGCAGTGGCCGGGACAGGGGGCGGAATTCACCCCTCCACTTT
NA	TRBV2	TRBJ2-2	TRBD1	CASSLWTGGTGELFF	TGTGCCAGCAGCCTCTGGACAGGGGGCACCGGGGAGCTGTTTTTT
NA	TRBV2	TRBJ1-1	NA	CASSEVQGGNTEAFF	TGTGCCAGCAGTGAGGTACAGGGAGGGAACACTGAAGCTTTCTTT
NA	TRBV7-9	TRBJ2-7	NA	CASAGGIYEQYF	TGTGCCAGCGCTGGTGGGATTTACGAGCAGTACTTC
many	TRBV24-1	TRBJ1-5	TRBD1	CATSDRDSHQPQHF	TGTGCCACCAGTGACAGGGACAGCCATCAGCCCCAGCATTTT
few	TRBV5-8	TRBJ2-5	NA	CASSGGVLARETQYF	TGTGCCAGCAGCGGTGGGGTACTAGCTCGGGAGACCCAGTACTTC
few	TRBV20-1	TRBJ2-2	NA	CSARGASVGVAGELFF	TGCAGTGCTAGAGGGGCTAGCGTGGGGGTAGCCGGGGAGCTGTTTTTT
NA	TRBV7-2	TRBJ2-3	TRBD1	CASRLTGANTDTQYF	TGTGCCAGCAGACTAACAGGGGCCAACACAGATACGCAGTATTTT
few	TRBV20-1	TRBJ2-5	NA	CSAGQGVIETQYF	TGCAGTGCTGGTCAGGGAGTAATAGAGACCCAGTACTTC
few	TRBV29-1	TRBJ1-6	TRBD1	CSFGTGGSPLHF	TGCAGCTTCGGGACAGGAGGGTCACCCCTCCACTTT
NA	TRBV7-8	TRBJ2-5	NA	CASSPPGYTGTQYF	TGTGCCAGCTCACCACCGGGCTACACCGGGACCCAGTACTTC
NA	TRBV28	TRBJ1-1	NA	CVSLQANTEAFF	TGTGTCAGTTTGCAGGCGAACACTGAAGCTTTCTTT
NA	TRBV5-4	TRBJ2-3	TRBD2	CASSSTFGRGADTQYF	TGTGCCAGCAGCTCGACATTCGGCCGGGGGGCAGATACGCAGTATTTT
NA	TRBV20-1	TRBJ2-7	TRBD1	CSASNPGTGRAYEQYF	TGCAGTGCTAGTAACCCCGGGACAGGCCGCGCGTACGAGCAGTACTTC
many	TRBV15	TRBJ1-1	NA	CATSRDRPVYTEAFF	TGTGCCACCAGCAGAGATCGGCCGGTTTACACTGAAGCTTTCTTT
many	TRBV7-9	TRBJ2-7	TRBD2	CASSLVSLTSGLYEQYF	TGTGCCAGCAGCTTAGTATCTTTGACTAGCGGGCTCTACGAGCAGTACTTC
few	TRBV18	TRBJ2-5	NA	CASSPLSEQETQYF	TGTGCCAGCTCACCATTGTCAGAGCAAGAGACCCAGTACTTC
many	TRBV29-1	TRBJ1-2	NA	CSVRTVGYGYTF	TGCAGCGTTCGGACGGTGGGCTATGGCTACACCTTC
many	TRBV6-6	TRBJ1-5	TRBD1	CASKRGQINQPQHF	TGTGCCAGCAAGCGGGGACAGATTAATCAGCCCCAGCATTTT
many	TRBV9	TRBJ2-6	TRBD2	CASSVGLAGSGANVLTF	TGTGCCAGCAGCGTGGGACTAGCGGGGTCTGGGGCCAACGTCCTGACTTTC
few	TRBV20-1	TRBJ1-3	NA	CSARVAGNTMYF	TGCAGCGCCCGAGTCGCAGGAAACACCATGTATTTT
few	TRBV20-1	TRBJ2-7	NA	CSARDLALPPYEQYF	TGCAGTGCTAGAGATCTCGCCTTACCCCCTTACGAGCAGTACTTC
many	TRBV12-3/TRBV12-4	TRBJ1-5	TRBD1	CASTGGDQPQHF	TGTGCCAGCACAGGGGGGGATCAGCCCCAGCATTTT
NA	TRBV5-1	TRBJ1-4	TRBD1	CASSHQGSGGEGEKLFF	TGCGCCAGCAGCCACCAGGGCTCAGGGGGCGAAGGTGAAAAACTGTTTTTT
many	TRBV20-1	TRBJ1-1	NA	CSARGGGGTEAFF	TGCAGTGCTAGAGGAGGGGGTGGAACTGAAGCTTTCTTT
NA	TRBV5-1	TRBJ2-7	NA	CANSLAGIGNYKQYF	TGCGCCAACAGCTTGGCGGGCATCGGGAACTACAAGCAGTACTTC
few	TRBV4-1	TRBJ2-7	NA	CASSQDRQGAYEQYF	TGCGCCAGCAGCCAAGATCGTCAGGGAGCTTACGAGCAGTACTTC
NA	TRBV11-2	TRBJ1-1	NA	CASSEPVGRGNTGAFF	TGTGCCAGCAGTGAACCCGTTGGACGGGGGAACACTGGAGCTTTCTTT
many	TRBV4-2	TRBJ1-4	NA	CASSQRTTGSNEKLFF	TGTGCCAGCAGCCAGCGTACAACAGGGAGTAATGAAAAACTGTTTTTT
NA	TRBV7-9	TRBJ2-5	NA	CASSFGNYGETQYF	TGTGCCAGCAGCTTTGGGAACTACGGAGAGACCCAGTACTTC
few	TRBV7-9	TRBJ2-7	TRBD2	CASSYSGTSGLSSYEQYF	TGTGCCAGCAGTTACTCGGGGACTAGCGGCTTAAGCTCCTACGAGCAGTACTTC